The 10 T cell receptor beta chains presented below share a single source sample, sequenced in a study of technical replicates of blood from four donors. Method: immunoSEQ multiplex PCR; TCRdb's copy keeps in-frame clones and lacks some. The sample carries 65,000 to 95,000 clones, about 98% recorded once. Sequences were obtained from T cells isolated from PBMCs. The origin of the receptors is a human donor in good health.

The chain combines TRBV2 with TRBJ1-5; D might be TRBD1 (6 bases). Between the trimmed V and J ends, which lost 3 bases and 6 bases, there was a span of 12 bases. Germline CDR1 and CDR2: SNHLY and FYNNEI. The CDR3 runs 14 residues. CDR3 sequence reads: CASSERQGLQPQHF. CDR3 DNA sequence: TGTGCCAGCAGTGAGCGGCAGGGGCTTCAGCCCCAGCATTTT.

This chain joins TRBV28 and TRBJ1-1, with TRBD1 as a possible D gene (6 bases). In germline, CDR1 is MDHEN, CDR2 SYDVKM. This CDR3 comprises 16 residues. Trimming left V 6 bases short and J 1 base short, with 18 bases between. CDR3 nucleotide sequence: TGTGCCAGCAGCTTGTTATCGGTAGGGGGGAACACTGAAGCTTTCTTT. Protein product: CASSLLSVGGNTEAFF.

The V gene is TRBV5-1, the J gene TRBJ1-3; the D gene is possibly TRBD1 (6 bases). The germline CDR1 and CDR2 sequences are SGHRS and YFSETQ. CDR3 size: 16 residues. V lost 4 bases to trimming and J lost 0 bases, with 14 bases between them. The CDR3 sequence is CASSTKAQGSGNTIYF. The CDR3 DNA sequence: TGCGCCAGCAGCACCAAGGCACAGGGCTCTGGAAACACCATATATTTT.

CDR3 DNA: TGCGCCAGCAGAAGGGGACAGAGGAACAATGAGCAGTTCTTC. This sequence encodes CASRRGQRNNEQFF. The chain couples TRBV5-1 to TRBJ2-1; 7 nucleotides line up with TRBD1. Looked up from germline, CDR1 is SGHRS and CDR2 is YFSETQ. This CDR3 comprises 14 residues. V was pared by 5 bases and J by 5 bases, with 7 bases of the junction left unmatched.

The CDR3 DNA reads as TGTGCCAGCTCACCACTTCCCACAGGGGGAAACAATGAGCAGTTCTTC. It is translated as CASSPLPTGGNNEQFF. This chain uses TRBV18 with TRBJ2-1; 8 bases map to TRBD1. The CDR3 has 16 amino acids. CDR1 is KGHSH and CDR2 is LQKENI in the germline V gene. V lost 1 base to trimming and J lost 5 bases; unmatched junction nucleotides: 7.

V gene TRBV7-6 combines with J gene TRBJ1-2; D unresolved. Trimming pared 4 bases from V and 8 bases from J, leaving 2 bases between. Germline CDR1 is SGHVS and CDR2 is FNYEAQ. CDR3 length equals 9 residues. Here the CDR3 DNA reads TGTGCCAGCAGCTCGGGCTACACCTTC. Its protein product is CASSSGYTF.

The chain recombines TRBV6-5 with TRBJ2-7, with D maybe TRBD1 (6 bases). Germline V lookup: CDR1 MNHEY, CDR2 SVGAGI. V dropped 7 bases and J dropped 3 bases, with 19 bases sitting between them. The CDR3 has 15 residues. CDR3 protein: CASTPGTNKDYEQYF. Here the CDR3 DNA reads TGTGCCAGCACACCCGGGACAAACAAGGACTACGAGCAGTACTTC.

The rearrangement joins TRBV11-2 to TRBJ1-1, with D perhaps matching TRBD1 (5 bases). Deletions cut 3 bases from V and 6 bases from J, with 23 bases between. The CDR3 contains 17 residues. Germline-derived CDR1 and CDR2 are SGHAT and FQNNGV. As DNA, the CDR3 is TGTGCCAGCAGCTTCGGTTGGACCCGGGGGGAGAGGGCTGAAGCTTTCTTT. This encodes CASSFGWTRGERAEAFF.

The rearrangement links TRBV30 to TRBJ1-1; tentative D call: TRBD1 (6 bases). The germline gives CDR1 GTSNPN, CDR2 SVGIG (reference sequence). The ends were cut back, 0 bases at V and 3 bases at J, with 8 bases in the middle. This CDR3 contains 13 residues. CDR3 sequence (DNA): TGTGCCTGGAGTGTACAGGGATACACTGAAGCTTTCTTT. The encoded protein is CAWSVQGYTEAFF.

The V call is TRBV5-1, the J call TRBJ2-1; no clear D. Germline CDR1 SGHRS, CDR2 YFSETQ. The V end lost 0 bases, the J end lost 6 bases, and 10 bases lay between the germline ends. The CDR3 is 14 amino acids. CDR3 residues: CASSLAPGINEQFF. The CDR3 nucleotides read TGCGCCAGCAGCTTGGCCCCGGGTATCAATGAGCAGTTCTTC.